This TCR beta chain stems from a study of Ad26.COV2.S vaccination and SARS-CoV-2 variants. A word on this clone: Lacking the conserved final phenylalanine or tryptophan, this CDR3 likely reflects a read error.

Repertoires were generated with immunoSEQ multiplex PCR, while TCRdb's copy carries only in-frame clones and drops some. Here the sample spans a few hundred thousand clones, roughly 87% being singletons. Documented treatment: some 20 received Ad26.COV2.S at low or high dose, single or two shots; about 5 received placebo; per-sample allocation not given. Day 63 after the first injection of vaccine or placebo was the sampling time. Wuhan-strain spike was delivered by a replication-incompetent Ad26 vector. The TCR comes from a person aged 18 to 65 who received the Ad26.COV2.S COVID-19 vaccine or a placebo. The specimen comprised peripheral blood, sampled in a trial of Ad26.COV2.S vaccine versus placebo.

The chain's CDR3 is CASSQGTGYTL. CDR3 coding DNA: TGTGCCAGCAGCCAAGGAACTGGCTACACCTTA. This sequence joins TRBV3-1 (or the pseudogene TRBV3-2) and TRBJ1-2; D unclear. This CDR3 spans 11 amino acids. Trimming left V 1 base short and J 7 bases short, with 4 bases between. CDR1 and CDR2 (germline): LGHDT, YNNKEL (reference sequence).